One sample yielded the 5 T cell receptor beta chains listed below, sequenced in a study of T-cell memory formation after mild COVID-19 (dated by TCRdb to about 2021). Libraries were prepared through 5' RACE. TCRdb records Illumina NovaSeq 6000 as the sequencer. TCRdb passed the public sequencing reads through fastp at Q25 and MiXCR, retaining productive beta sequences. Duplicate CDR3 protein sequences are folded into a single record with the most common DNA and genes. The sample includes roughly 400,000 distinct CDR3 sequences, with approximately 15% observed a single time. Under 25% of the sample lies in the top ten. The sequencing input was PBMCs or a T cell subset sorted from them (not recorded which). These receptors were obtained from a man in his late teens or twenties who had mild COVID-19 (a few samples of this study predate the infection). The sample titles of this study are shuffled in the database, so cell type and time point are left out; the donor was told from shared clones.

This rearrangement joins TRBV6-5 to TRBJ1-2; weak D call: TRBD1 (5 bases). Germline CDR1 is MNHEY and CDR2 is SVGAGI. The CDR3 is made up of 13 amino acids. Trimming removed 2 bases at V and 6 bases at J, with 10 bases between. The CDR3 protein is CASSYGGLDGYTF. The CDR3 coding sequence is TGTGCCAGCAGTTACGGGGGACTTGATGGCTACACCTTC.

V gene TRBV12-3 or TRBV12-4 combines with J gene TRBJ2-1, with 10 bases identical to TRBD2. The CDR3 sequence is 14 residues long. J was trimmed by 6 bases and V by 8 bases; bases with no gene match: 7. CDR3 amino acids: CASCLSGGANEQFF. The CDR3 region has the DNA TGTGCCAGCTGCTTAAGCGGGGGGGCCAATGAGCAGTTCTTC.

The chain couples TRBV18 to TRBJ2-7, with D tentatively TRBD1 (5 bases). The germline V and J ends were trimmed by 8 bases and 1 base, with 6 bases remaining between them. Looked up from germline, CDR1 is KGHSH and CDR2 is LQKENI. The CDR3 spans 11 residues. The CDR3 bases are TGTGCCAGCAGGGGTTCCTACGAGCAGTACGTC. Translating it yields CASRGSYEQYV.

This clonotype was picked up many times. The rearrangement joins TRBV12-3 or TRBV12-4 to TRBJ2-1, with D possibly matching TRBD1 (6 bases). The CDR3 has 15 amino acids. Trimming removed 3 bases at V and 5 bases at J, with 14 bases between. CDR3 in DNA: TGTGCCAGCAGTTTTCGGCAGGGGCGCCACAATGAGCAGTTCTTC. It yields the protein CASSFRQGRHNEQFF.

This clonotype occurred a few times. The chain couples TRBV15 to TRBJ2-7; no definite D call. Trimming removed 1 base at V and 0 bases at J, with 10 bases between. The germline V gene has CDR1 LNHNV and CDR2 YYDKDF (reference sequence). The CDR3 spans 15 residues. The CDR3: CATSRASGYSYEQYF. The CDR3, as DNA: TGTGCCACCAGCAGAGCGTCAGGCTACTCCTACGAGCAGTACTTC.